The entry below describes one TCR beta chain. Antigen unknown. This sample was included in a study of shared clonotypes between healthy human individuals. General study results and limits: Estimated richness was generally greater in naive than memory subsets. Clonotype sharing across several donors was observed for about 5.2% of naive CD4 clonotypes.

Naive CD8 cells were CD45RO-negative, positively selected for CCR7, excluding terminally differentiated effector memory CD45RA+ cells. Assay runs were performed at deep level. Clones were sequenced by immunoSEQ multiplex PCR, and TCRdb holds only the in-frame ones, with some missing. The sample gives about 800,000 clones, 95% to 97% of which show up once; around 0.25% is in the top ten. The sequence derives from a man aged 25-40 years in good health. The sequenced sample was naive CD8+ T cells sorted from blood.

CDR3 nucleotides: TGTGCCTACGACCACGGGGAGCTGTTTTTT. Translated, it gives CAYDHGELFF. V usage is TRBV30 and J usage is TRBJ2-2; D is uncertain. This CDR3 spans 10 amino acids. V was pared by 7 bases and J by 7 bases, with 7 bases between. Germline CDR1 and CDR2: GTSNPN and SVGIG (reference sequence).